These 11 T cell receptor beta chains were all obtained from the same sample, sequenced in a study of human T cells and chemical hapten exposure. Time point meaning: patch test 3, about 24 weeks after DPC sensitization. The treatment: therapeutic diphenylcyclopropenone sensitization with weekly scalp DPC. One entry per CDR3 protein results from TCRdb running MiXCR on the RACE reads. The sample carries under 200,000 distinct CDR3 sequences, roughly a quarter recorded once. The sequenced sample was whole blood, obtained in connection with sensitization to the hapten diphenylcyclopropenone (DPC). These receptors originate from a woman under 30 with alopecia areata. Some clones in this sample may be carry-over from other donors' samples.

Of note for this clonotype: A read error may be the cause here, since a much bigger clone is one base away. This chain links TRBV9 with TRBJ1-4; D is possibly TRBD1 (6 bases). V gave up 4 bases and J gave up 5 bases, with 15 bases separating them. The CDR3 has 15 residues. Germline V gene lookup returns CDR1 SGDLS and CDR2 YYNGEE. In DNA, the CDR3 is TGTGCCAGCAGCCCTCGACAGGATCGAAATGAAAAACTGTTTTTT. Translated, it gives CASSPRQDRNEKLFF.

This clonotype was detected a few times. The V call is TRBV27, the J call TRBJ2-1; D is possibly TRBD2 (6 bases). The CDR3 is made up of 16 amino acids. The germline CDR1 and CDR2 sequences are MNHEY and SMNVEV (reference sequence). The V gene lost 7 bases and the J gene lost 5 bases, with 21 bases spanning the gap. The DNA of the CDR3 is TGTGCCAGCACCTCTTGGGTAGCGGAAAAAAACAATGAGCAGTTCTTC. Translated, it gives CASTSWVAEKNNEQFF.

This sequence joins TRBV18 and TRBJ2-2; D is unresolved. The CDR3 runs to 13 residues. Trimming shortened V by 8 bases and J by 3 bases, and 10 bases separated the two germline ends. The germline V gene has CDR1 KGHSH and CDR2 LQKENI. Here the CDR3 DNA reads TGTGCCAGCCGTGTACCGTACACCGGGGAGCTGTTTTTT. It translates to CASRVPYTGELFF.

This chain connects TRBV7-9 to TRBJ2-7; D tentatively reads TRBD1 or TRBD2 (5 bases each). Germline values: CDR1 SEHNR, CDR2 FQNEAQ (reference sequence). The CDR3 loop spans 16 amino acids. The V gene lost 5 bases and the J gene lost 2 bases, with 19 bases spanning the gap. The CDR3 here is CASSPAPGTETYEQYF. CDR3 bases: TGTGCCAGCAGCCCTGCTCCCGGGACCGAAACCTACGAGCAGTACTTC.

The V call is TRBV6-1, the J call TRBJ1-3; a weak D match, TRBD1 (5 bases). CDR1 is MNHNS, CDR2 SASEGT, per germline. The V gene lost 3 bases and the J gene lost 0 bases, with 9 bases spanning the gap. The CDR3 covers 15 residues. The DNA for the CDR3 is TGTGCCAGCAGTGAGGCAGGGAACTCTGGAAACACCATATATTTT. Translating gives CASSEAGNSGNTIYF.

This clonotype was detected only a few times. This chain connects TRBV9 to TRBJ2-2; D remains ambiguous. The V end lost 2 bases, the J end lost 5 bases, and 10 bases lay between the germline ends. CDR3 size: 14 residues. Germline CDR1 SGDLS, CDR2 YYNGEE. CDR3 sequence: CASSVALVTGELFF. The CDR3 DNA sequence: TGTGCCAGCAGCGTCGCCCTAGTGACCGGGGAGCTGTTTTTT.

The V gene is TRBV5-1, the J gene TRBJ2-2, with D perhaps matching TRBD1 (5 bases). In germline, CDR1 is SGHRS, CDR2 YFSETQ. The CDR3 is 14 residues long. V dropped 4 bases and J dropped 1 base, with 8 bases sitting between them. The CDR3 nucleotides are TGCGCCAGCAGCGACGGACAGAACACCGGGGAGCTGTTTTTT. The encoded protein is CASSDGQNTGELFF. The complete variable domain, with remaining parts taken from reference TRBV5-1 and TRBJ2-2, reads KAGVTQTPRYLIKTRGQQVTLSCSPISGHRSVSWYQQTPGQGLQFLFEYFSETQRNKGNFPGRFSGRQFSNSRSEMNVSTLELGDSALYLCASSDGQNTGELFFGEGSRLTVL.

The chain employs TRBV5-1 and TRBJ2-3; D is unclear. Looked up from germline, CDR1 is SGHRS and CDR2 is YFSETQ. The V end was cut by 4 bases, the J end by 5 bases, with 5 bases between. This CDR3 is 11 amino acids long. The CDR3 protein is CASSQKDTQYF. CDR3 coding DNA: TGCGCCAGCAGCCAGAAAGATACGCAGTATTTT. Full variable domain (outside the CDR3, taken from reference TRBV5-1 and TRBJ2-3): KAGVTQTPRYLIKTRGQQVTLSCSPISGHRSVSWYQQTPGQGLQFLFEYFSETQRNKGNFPGRFSGRQFSNSRSEMNVSTLELGDSALYLCASSQKDTQYFGPGTRLTVL.

This clonotype was seen a few times. The V gene is TRBV20-1, the J gene TRBJ2-7, with 14 bases identical to TRBD2. The CDR3 loop spans 15 amino acids. Trimming removed 5 bases from V and 3 bases from J; junction bases left unmatched: 6. Germline V CDR1 and CDR2: DFQATT, SNEGSKA (reference sequence). The CDR3 spells CSAGRLAGGNYEQYF. DNA for the CDR3: TGCAGTGCTGGCCGACTAGCGGGAGGGAACTACGAGCAGTACTTC.

This clonotype has a handful of counts. The chain combines TRBV5-1 with TRBJ2-5; 8 positions match TRBD2. Trimming cost V 0 bases and J 3 bases; bases outside gene matches: 7. There are 16 residues in the CDR3. The germline V gene has CDR1 SGHRS and CDR2 YFSETQ. The CDR3 sequence: CASSLGSGTREETQYF. The CDR3 bases are TGCGCCAGCAGCTTGGGTTCTGGGACTAGAGAAGAGACCCAGTACTTC.

This clonotype appeared a few times. The V and J genes are TRBV2 and TRBJ2-7; the match to TRBD1 covers 7 bases. CDR1 is SNHLY and CDR2 is FYNNEI in the germline V gene. The CDR3 sequence is 13 residues long. Trimming took 3 bases from V and 5 from J; bases not matched to a gene: 4. The CDR3 DNA reads TGTGCCAGCAGTGAGACAGGGTTCGACGAGCAGTACTTC. This translates into CASSETGFDEQYF.